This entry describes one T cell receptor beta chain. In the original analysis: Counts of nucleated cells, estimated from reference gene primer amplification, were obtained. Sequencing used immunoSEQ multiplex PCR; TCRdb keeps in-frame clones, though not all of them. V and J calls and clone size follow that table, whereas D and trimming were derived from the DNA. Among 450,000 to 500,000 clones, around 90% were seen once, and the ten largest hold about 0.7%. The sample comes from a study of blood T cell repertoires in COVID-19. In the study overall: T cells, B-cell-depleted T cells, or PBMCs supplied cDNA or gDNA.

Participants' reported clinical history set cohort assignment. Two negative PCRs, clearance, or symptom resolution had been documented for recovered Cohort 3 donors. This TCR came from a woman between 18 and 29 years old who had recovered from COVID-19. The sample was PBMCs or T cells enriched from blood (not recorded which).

DNA of the CDR3: TGTGCCAGCAGCTTTCGACAGGGGGCGGGCACCTTC. This encodes CASSFRQGAGTF. The chain is built from TRBV5-4 and TRBJ1-2; 10 bases align to TRBD1. Germline trimming cut 2 bases from V and 13 bases from J; bases unmatched to any gene: 5. Germline values: CDR1 SGHNT, CDR2 YYREEE (reference sequence). The CDR3 totals 12 residues. Based on the CDR3 plus reference TRBV5-4 and TRBJ1-2, the full variable domain is ETGVTQSPTHLIKTRGQQVTLRCSSQSGHNTVSWYQQALGQGPQFIFQYYREEENGRGNFPPRFSGLQFPNYSSELNVNALELDDSALYLCASSFRQGAGTFGSGTRLTVV.